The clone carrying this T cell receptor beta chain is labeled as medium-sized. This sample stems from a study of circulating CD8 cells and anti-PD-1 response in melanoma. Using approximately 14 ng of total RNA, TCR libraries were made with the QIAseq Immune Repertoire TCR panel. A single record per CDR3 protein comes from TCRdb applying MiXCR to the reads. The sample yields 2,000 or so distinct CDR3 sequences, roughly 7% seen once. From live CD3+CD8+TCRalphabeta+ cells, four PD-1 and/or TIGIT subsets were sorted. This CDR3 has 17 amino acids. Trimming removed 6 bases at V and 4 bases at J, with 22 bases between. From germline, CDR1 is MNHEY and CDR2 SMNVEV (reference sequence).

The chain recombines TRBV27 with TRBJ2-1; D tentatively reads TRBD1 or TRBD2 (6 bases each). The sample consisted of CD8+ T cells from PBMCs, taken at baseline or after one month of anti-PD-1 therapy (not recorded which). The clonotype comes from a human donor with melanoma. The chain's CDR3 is CASSKGLGGPLYNEQFF. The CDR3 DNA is TGTGCCAGCAGCAAAGGACTCGGGGGCCCCTTATACAATGAGCAGTTCTTC.